This entry is about one T cell receptor beta chain. Its antigen is not identified. The sample belongs to a study of shared clonotypes between healthy human individuals. Study-wide results and caveats: Larger estimated richness was generally recorded for naive subsets relative to memory subsets. For naive CD4 cells, 5% to 6.5% of clonotypes were shared across a handful of donors. Sampling used blood alone; tissue repertoires probably differ.

The CDR3 is made up of 14 amino acids. Germline values: CDR1 MNHEY, CDR2 SVGAGI. V dropped 4 bases and J dropped 1 base, with 10 bases sitting between them. The protocol was immunoSEQ multiplex PCR, while the TCRdb copy is restricted to in-frame clones and leaves out a portion. The table has 2,100,000 or so clones, almost 96% seen once. This receptor was taken from a man aged 18 to 35 in good health. The sample taken for sequencing was naive CD4+ T cells sorted from blood. As for subset: CD45RA+ positively selected. This chain joins TRBV6-5 and TRBJ2-5; D is undetermined. CDR3 protein: CASSFLVSQETQYF. The CDR3 DNA sequence: TGTGCCAGCAGTTTCCTGGTCAGCCAAGAGACCCAGTACTTC.